This T cell receptor beta chain was sequenced in a study of blood T cell repertoires in COVID-19. Study overall: Acute and convalescent COVID-19 samples came from the United States, Italy and Spain.

Germline CDR1 MNHEY, CDR2 SVGEGT. The CDR3 is made up of 15 amino acids. V was clipped by 2 bases and J by 5 bases, with 13 bases between them. As processed by the authors: Counts of nucleated cells, estimated from reference gene primer amplification, were obtained. The protocol was immunoSEQ multiplex PCR, while the TCRdb copy is restricted to in-frame clones and leaves out a portion. D and trimming come from the DNA, and the V and J calls and clone size come from that table. Among around 200,000 clones listed, around nine tenths were seen once. This TCR was recovered from a man between 60 and 75 years old who had recovered from COVID-19. V and J are TRBV6-2 or TRBV6-3 and TRBJ1-5; TRBD1 might be the D (5 bases). The sample taken for sequencing was peripheral blood. The CDR3 reads CASSYGQGPYQPQHF. In nucleotides, the CDR3 is TGTGCCAGCAGTTACGGGCAGGGTCCCTATCAGCCCCAGCATTTT.